This passage covers 3 T cell receptor beta chains from one sample sequenced in a study of blood T cell repertoires in COVID-19. Data came from immunoSEQ multiplex PCR; TCRdb stores just in-frame clones and leaves some out. The table records some 150,000 clones, approximately 90% of them present only once. Sequencing was done on a sample of peripheral blood. The receptors come from a woman aged 80 or older with acute or convalescent COVID-19.

The CDR3 loop is CASSLVAGNNEQFF. The CDR3 DNA is TGCGCCAGCAGCTTGGTGGCAGGTAACAATGAGCAGTTCTTC. The chain recombines TRBV5-1 with TRBJ2-1; no clear D gene. The CDR3 spans 14 residues. CDR1 and CDR2 (germline): SGHRS, YFSETQ. V lost 0 bases and J lost 5, with 9 bases in between. Supplemented by reference TRBV5-1 and TRBJ2-1, the full variable domain reads KAGVTQTPRYLIKTRGQQVTLSCSPISGHRSVSWYQQTPGQGLQFLFEYFSETQRNKGNFPGRFSGRQFSNSRSEMNVSTLELGDSALYLCASSLVAGNNEQFFGPGTRLTVL.

The J gene is TRBJ1-5, the V gene TRBV7-9, with a tentative D call TRBD1 (5 bases). The V gene lost 8 bases and the J gene lost 4 bases, with 12 bases spanning the gap. Germline CDR1 and CDR2: SEHNR and FQNEAQ (reference sequence). This CDR3 spans 13 amino acids. The CDR3 region is CASGGTLNQPQHF. CDR3 coding DNA: TGTGCCAGCGGCGGGACGCTGAATCAGCCCCAGCATTTT.

The chain couples TRBV30 to TRBJ2-1, with 12 bases matching TRBD2. Trimming took 0 bases from V and 1 from J; bases not matched to a gene: 7. CDR3 length equals 18 residues. Looked up from germline, CDR1 is GTSNPN and CDR2 is SVGIG (reference sequence). The CDR3 bases are TGTGCCTGGAGTGTATTTCCTAGCGGGGGGGCGTCCTACAATGAGCAGTTCTTC. This encodes CAWSVFPSGGASYNEQFF.